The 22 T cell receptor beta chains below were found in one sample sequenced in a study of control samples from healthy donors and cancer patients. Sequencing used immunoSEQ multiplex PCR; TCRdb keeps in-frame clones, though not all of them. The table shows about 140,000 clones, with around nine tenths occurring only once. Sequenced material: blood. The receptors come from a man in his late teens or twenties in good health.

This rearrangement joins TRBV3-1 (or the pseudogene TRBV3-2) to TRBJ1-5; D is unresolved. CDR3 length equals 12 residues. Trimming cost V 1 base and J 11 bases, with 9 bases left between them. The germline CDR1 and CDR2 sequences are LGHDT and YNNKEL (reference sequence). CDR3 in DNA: TGTGCCAGCAGCCAAGGCCTGCGGACCCAGCATTTT. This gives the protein CASSQGLRTQHF.

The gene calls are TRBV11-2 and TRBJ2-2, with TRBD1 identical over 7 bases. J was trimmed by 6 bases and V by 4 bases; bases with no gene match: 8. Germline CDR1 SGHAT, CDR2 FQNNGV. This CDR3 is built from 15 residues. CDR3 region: CASSSLDRVPGELFF. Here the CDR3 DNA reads TGTGCCAGCAGCTCCCTTGACAGGGTGCCCGGGGAGCTGTTTTTT.

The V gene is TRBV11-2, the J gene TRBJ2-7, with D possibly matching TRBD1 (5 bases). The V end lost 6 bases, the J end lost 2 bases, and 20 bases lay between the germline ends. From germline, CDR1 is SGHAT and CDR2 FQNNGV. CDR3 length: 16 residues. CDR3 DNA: TGTGCCAGCAGACGACCCAAGACAGACAGAGCCTACGAGCAGTACTTC. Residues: CASRRPKTDRAYEQYF.

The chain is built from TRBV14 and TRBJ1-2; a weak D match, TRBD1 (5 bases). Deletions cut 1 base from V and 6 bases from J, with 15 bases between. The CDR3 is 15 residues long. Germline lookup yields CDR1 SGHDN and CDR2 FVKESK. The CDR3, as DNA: TGTGCCAGCAGCCAAGGGGGGGGAGGGTTCAATGGCTACACCTTC. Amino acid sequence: CASSQGGGGFNGYTF.

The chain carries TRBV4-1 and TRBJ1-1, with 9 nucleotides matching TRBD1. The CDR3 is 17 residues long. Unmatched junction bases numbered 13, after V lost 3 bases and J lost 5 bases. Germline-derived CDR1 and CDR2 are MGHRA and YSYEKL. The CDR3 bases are TGCGCCAGCAGCCACCTAACCCTGACAGGGGGAGGGACTGAAGCTTTCTTT. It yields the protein CASSHLTLTGGGTEAFF.

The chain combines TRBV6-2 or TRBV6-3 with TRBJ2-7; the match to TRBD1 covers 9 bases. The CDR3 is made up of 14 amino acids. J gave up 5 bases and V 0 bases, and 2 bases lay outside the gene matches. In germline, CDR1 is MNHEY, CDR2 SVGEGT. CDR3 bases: TGTGCCAGCAGTTACTCGGGACAGGGCCACGAGCAGTACTTC. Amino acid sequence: CASSYSGQGHEQYF.

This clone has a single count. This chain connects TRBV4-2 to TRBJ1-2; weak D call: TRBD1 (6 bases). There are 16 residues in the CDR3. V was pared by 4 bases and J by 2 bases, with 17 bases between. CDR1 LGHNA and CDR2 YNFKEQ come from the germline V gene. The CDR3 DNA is TGTGCCAGCAGCCCCTCCAAGGGGGGCGCAAACTATGGCTACACCTTC. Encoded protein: CASSPSKGGANYGYTF.

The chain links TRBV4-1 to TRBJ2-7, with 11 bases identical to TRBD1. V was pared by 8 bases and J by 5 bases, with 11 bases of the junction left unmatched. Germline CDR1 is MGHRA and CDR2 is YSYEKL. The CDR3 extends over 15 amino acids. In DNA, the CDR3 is TGCGCCAGCCGGGAAACCGGGACAGGGGGAGACGAGCAGTACTTC. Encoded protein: CASRETGTGGDEQYF.

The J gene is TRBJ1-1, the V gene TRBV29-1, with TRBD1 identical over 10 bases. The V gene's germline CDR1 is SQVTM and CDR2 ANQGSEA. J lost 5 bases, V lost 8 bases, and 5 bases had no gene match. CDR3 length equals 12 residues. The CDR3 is CSIGQGGTEAFF. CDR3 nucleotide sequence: TGCAGCATCGGACAGGGGGGGACTGAAGCTTTCTTT.

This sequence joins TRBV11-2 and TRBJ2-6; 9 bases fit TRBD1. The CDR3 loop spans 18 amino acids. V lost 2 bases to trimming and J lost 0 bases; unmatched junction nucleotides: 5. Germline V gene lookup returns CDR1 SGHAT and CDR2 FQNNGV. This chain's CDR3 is CASSLRTGVSSGANVLTF. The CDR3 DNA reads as TGTGCCAGCAGCTTAAGGACAGGGGTTAGCTCTGGGGCCAACGTCCTGACTTTC.

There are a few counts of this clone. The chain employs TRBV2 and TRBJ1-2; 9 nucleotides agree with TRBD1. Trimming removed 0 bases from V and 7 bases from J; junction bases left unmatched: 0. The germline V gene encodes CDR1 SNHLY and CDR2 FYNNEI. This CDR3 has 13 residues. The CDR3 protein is CASSEATGGGYTF. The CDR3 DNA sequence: TGTGCCAGCAGTGAAGCGACAGGGGGTGGCTACACCTTC.

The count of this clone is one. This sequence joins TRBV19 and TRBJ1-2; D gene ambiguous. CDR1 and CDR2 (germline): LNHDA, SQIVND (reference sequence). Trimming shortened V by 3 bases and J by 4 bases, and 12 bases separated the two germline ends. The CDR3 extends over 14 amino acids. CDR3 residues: CASSIRPGTYGYTF. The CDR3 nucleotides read TGTGCCAGTAGTATCCGCCCGGGAACCTATGGCTACACCTTC.

The CDR3 region is CASSLGTGELFF. The CDR3 DNA follows: TGTGCCAGCAGTTTAGGGACCGGGGAGCTGTTTTTT. This chain uses TRBV12-3 or TRBV12-4 with TRBJ2-2; D is undetermined. The CDR3 runs 12 residues. V was clipped by 1 base and J by 5 bases, with 2 bases between them.

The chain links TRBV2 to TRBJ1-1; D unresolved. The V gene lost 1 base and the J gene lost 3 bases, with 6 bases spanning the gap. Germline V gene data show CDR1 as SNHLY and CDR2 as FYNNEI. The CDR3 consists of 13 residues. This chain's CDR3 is CASSEGGDTEAFF. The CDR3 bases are TGTGCCAGCAGTGAAGGCGGGGACACTGAAGCTTTCTTT.

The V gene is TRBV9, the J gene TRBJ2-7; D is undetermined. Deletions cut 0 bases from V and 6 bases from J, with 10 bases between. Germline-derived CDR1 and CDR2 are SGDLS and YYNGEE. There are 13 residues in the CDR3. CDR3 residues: CASSVGRVGEQYF. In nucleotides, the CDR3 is TGTGCCAGCAGCGTAGGTAGGGTAGGCGAGCAGTACTTC.

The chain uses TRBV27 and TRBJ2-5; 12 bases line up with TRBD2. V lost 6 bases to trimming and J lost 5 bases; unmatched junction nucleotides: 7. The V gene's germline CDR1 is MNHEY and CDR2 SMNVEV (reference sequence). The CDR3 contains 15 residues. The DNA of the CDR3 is TGTGCCAGCAGGACAACTAGCGGGGGGCCGGAGACCCAGTACTTC. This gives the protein CASRTTSGGPETQYF.

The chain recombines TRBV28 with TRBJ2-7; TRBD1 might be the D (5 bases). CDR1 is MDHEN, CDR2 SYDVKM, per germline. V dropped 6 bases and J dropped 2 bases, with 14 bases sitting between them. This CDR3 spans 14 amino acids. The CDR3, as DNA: TGTGCCAGCAGACTCCGACAGAGCACCTACGAGCAGTACTTC. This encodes CASRLRQSTYEQYF. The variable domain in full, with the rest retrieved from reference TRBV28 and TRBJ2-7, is DVKVTQSSRYLVKRTGEKVFLECVQDMDHENMFWYRQDPGLGLRLIYFSYDVKMKEKGDIPEGYSVSREKKERFSLILESASTNQTSMYLCASRLRQSTYEQYFGPGTRLTVT.

CDR3: CASSPRISGGTDTQYF. The CDR3 coding sequence is TGTGCCAGCAGTCCCCGGATTAGCGGGGGCACAGATACGCAGTATTTT. The genes are TRBV27 and TRBJ2-3; 8 nucleotides agree with TRBD2. The CDR3 runs to 16 residues. CDR1 is MNHEY and CDR2 is SMNVEV in the germline V gene (reference sequence). The J segment lost 1 base and the V segment lost 5 bases, leaving 8 bases of the junction unmatched.

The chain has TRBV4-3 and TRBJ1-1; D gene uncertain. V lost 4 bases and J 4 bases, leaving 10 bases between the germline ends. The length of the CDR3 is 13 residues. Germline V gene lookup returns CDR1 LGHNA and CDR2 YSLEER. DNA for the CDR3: TGCGCCAGCAGCCGGATCCGGGGCACTGAAGCTTTCTTT. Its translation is CASSRIRGTEAFF.

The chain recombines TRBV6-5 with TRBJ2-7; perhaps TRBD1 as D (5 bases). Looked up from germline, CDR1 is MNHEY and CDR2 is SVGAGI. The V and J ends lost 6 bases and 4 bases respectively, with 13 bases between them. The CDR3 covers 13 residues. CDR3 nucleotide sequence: TGTGCCAGCAGGGAGTCAGGGCGGTACGAGCAGTACTTC. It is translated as CASRESGRYEQYF.

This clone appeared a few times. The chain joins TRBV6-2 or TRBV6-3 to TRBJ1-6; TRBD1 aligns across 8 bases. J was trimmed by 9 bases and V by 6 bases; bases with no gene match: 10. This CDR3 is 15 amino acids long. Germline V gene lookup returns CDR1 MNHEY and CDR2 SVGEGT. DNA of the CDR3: TGTGCCAGCAGCTCCGCCGGGACAGGCAGTTCACCCCTCCACTTT. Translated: CASSSAGTGSSPLHF.

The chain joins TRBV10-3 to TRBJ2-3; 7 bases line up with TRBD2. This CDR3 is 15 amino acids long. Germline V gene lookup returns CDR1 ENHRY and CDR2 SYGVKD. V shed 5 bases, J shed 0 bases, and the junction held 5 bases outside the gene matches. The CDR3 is CAISTSGESTDTQYF. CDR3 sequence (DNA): TGTGCCATCAGTACCAGCGGGGAAAGCACAGATACGCAGTATTTT.